Sequencing of this T cell receptor beta chain was carried out in a study of cytomegalovirus exposure and HLA in healthy donors (TCRdb year 2017). Concerning the study at large: An earlier analysis of some 600 of the donors reported around 280 Gb of sequence data and some 110 million unique TCR beta sequences obtained from around 180 million T cells. An early release covering about 600 HLA-typed donors comprised 250 to 350 gigabases of sequencing data and around 80 million unique TCR sequences. Of the roughly 390 genotyped donors, more than 75% were placed in the genetic ancestry cluster associated with self-reported Caucasian donors. The study was designed to test whether signatures of past pathogen exposure could be identified by cataloging public T cell receptors. The study profiled the T cell repertoires of some 610 subjects by immunosequencing and related them to cytomegalovirus serostatus. Besides the first cohort of 550 to 750 subjects, a separate validation cohort made up of roughly 130 different subjects was used. High-throughput TCR immunosequencing, statistical association of individual TCRs with disease status, and machine learning were combined to predict cytomegalovirus infection status. To study patterns of TCR occurrence, a later analysis re-analyzed previously published TCR beta repertoires from under 750 donors and added high-resolution HLA genotyping. In the later analysis, no new phenotypic data were used to find candidate immune exposures; instead, reliance was placed on TCR beta sequences and their occurrence across donors. In an earlier analysis of a few hundred of the donors, high-throughput TCR beta sequencing was used to judge whether each TCR beta V gene segment behaved as functional or pseudogenic. Donor age, sex, ethnicity and CMV serostatus were collected together with the repertoire data. Genome-wide SNP genotypes for about 65% of the roughly 670 donors were used in a later genetic analysis, which treated that subset as a discovery cohort. All discovery cohort repertoires had been generated using a single sequencing platform. HLA typing included class I and class II loci at four-digit resolution. The number of donors typed differed by locus, with roughly 620-630 for A, B, C, DRB1 and DQB1, over 500 for DQA1, approximately 570 for DPA1, and 400 to 490 for DPB1. Several DR-DQ haplotypes were treated as single units for association and clustering because of strong linkage in the cohort. Across about 370 genotyped donors of the cohort, an average of about 240,000 unique TCR beta nucleotide sequences per donor were sequenced, and 15% to 20% of those sequences were non-productive.

For this chain, trimming is 2 bases at the V end and 4 bases at the J end, and the number of junction bases without a gene match is 3. The germline V gene provides CDR1 SGHNT and CDR2 YENEEA. CDR3 length: 14 amino acids, cysteine to phenylalanine. Just CDR3 DNA is preserved here, 42 bases in frame from base 1. Study-wide conclusions, independent of this receptor: In a later genetic analysis, fewer N-insertions in productive TCRs were reported among donors in an Asian-associated ancestry cluster than the roughly 700-donor mean. Cytomegalovirus status was reported to be diagnosed by the classifier with high specificity and sensitivity in both the original and validation cohorts. In vitro tests confirmed that a few of the cytomegalovirus-associated TCR beta chains recognize cytomegalovirus antigens. Only TCR beta chains were sequenced in this cohort, and the absence of alpha or paired-chain data limited detectable features. Presence/absence analyses assumed roughly uniform sequencing depth across donors, an assumption that may not hold. According to a later analysis, parvovirus B19, influenza, CMV and Epstein-Barr virus appeared linked to several top co-occurrence clusters. According to the authors, the approach could potentially be generalized to other disease states and immunological phenotypes. Across donors, most TCR sequences were observed very rarely, whereas some public TCRs were present in many individuals. Most CMV-associated TCR beta chains appeared to be HLA-restricted in a later analysis, and the HLA associations seemed to be driven largely by CMV exposure. The study gave a list of under 200 TCR beta chains associated with cytomegalovirus. According to a later analysis, TCR association rates differed among HLA loci, with DRB1 alleles showing the most associated TCRs and HLA-C alleles showing the fewest. A later analysis found that HLA-associated TCR beta chains were more clonally expanded and had lower generation probabilities than equally common non-associated chains. Some IMGT-functional V segments, including TRBV6-2 and TRBV6-3, could not be told apart with the 87-base-pair reads, so those segments were excluded. A later genetic analysis associated a missense DCLRE1C variant with V-gene and J-gene trimming of TCR beta chains, and an independent cohort replicated the association. Immune exposure information for the cohort was limited to CMV serostatus. Because HLA typing was unavailable for some donors at each locus, only the typed subset was used in association tests. Correlated functional status among segregating V segments might be attributable to linkage disequilibrium, but an unknown experimental factor could not be ruled out. The sequencing pipeline was judged likely to have produced a cluster of highly shared sequence variants as a technical artifact. In an earlier analysis of around 600 of the donors, most TCR beta V segments appeared in productive rearrangements about 87% or about 30% of the time, broadly matching IMGT annotations. A further reported finding was that TCR beta sequences accurately predicted the HLA-A and HLA-B alleles for most subjects in the first cohort. Because counts were too low, more than 15 rarely observed V segments, including chromosome 9 orphons, were left out of the earlier analysis of several hundred of the donors. In a later analysis, around 17,000 TCR beta sequences were associated with specific HLA alleles at a false discovery rate of 0.05. Assigning TCR associations to individual alleles was difficult when HLA alleles, especially DR and DQ, strongly co-occurred.

The cohort comprised 710 or so healthy bone marrow donors. At the time of sampling, all cohort members were nominally healthy, though unrecorded immune exposures were likely present. The donor tested CMV seronegative and was one of the 352 seronegative cohort members. A peripheral blood sample was provided by each donor, and peripheral blood mononuclear cells were used for TCR beta sequencing. Genomic DNA extraction from the blood cell samples was performed with the Qiagen DNeasy Blood Extraction Kit. Libraries came from the immunoSEQ multiplex PCR assay. A mixture of 60 forward primers for TCR Vbeta segments and 13 reverse primers for TCR Jbeta segments was used in the multiplex PCR. The CDR3 region of rearranged TCR beta genes was amplified from genomic DNA with a multiplex PCR assay. On the Illumina HiSeq System, the amplified TCR beta libraries were sequenced as 87-base-pair reads. The original pipeline was this. A later analysis tallied around 82 million unique TCR beta chains across the 666 repertoires, and 10 million to 11 million of those chains were shared by two or more donors. Raw reads were error-corrected and collapsed into unique sequences with a nearest-neighbor algorithm that merged closely related sequences to remove PCR and sequencing errors. Alignment of CDR3 sequences to IMGT reference sequences was used to assign V, D and J gene segments. For a sequence to be retained, at least a six-nucleotide match to both a V gene segment and a J gene segment was required. A rearrangement was called productive if the CDR3 had no stop codons and remained in frame with V and J, and every other rearrangement was called non-productive. CDR3 was defined by IMGT convention, running from the second conserved V-encoded cysteine to the conserved J-encoded phenylalanine. The earlier analysis of around 640 of the donors excluded sequences that lacked an unambiguous match to a single V gene segment. An earlier analysis of a few hundred of the donors called V segments functional above 56.7% productive rearrangements and segregating when the between-donor standard deviation exceeded 5%. A statistical classification framework was built for diagnosing cytomegalovirus status from the catalog of TCR beta chain sequences. A later analysis assigned V and J genes by comparing TCR nucleotide sequences with IMGT/GENE-DB human TR gene sequences. The TCRdist pipeline was used in a later analysis to assign CDR3 sequences and most-parsimonious VDJ recombination scenarios. A later analysis defined each TCR beta chain by its CDR3 amino acid sequence plus V-gene family, and excluded reads lacking a unique V-gene family. In a later analysis, 450 to 600 highly shared, low-generation-probability nucleotide sequences were removed to address suspected cross-contamination and a sequencing artifact. In a later analysis, a clonal expansion index was calculated for each public chain from normalized within-repertoire ranks of inferred template counts. In a later analysis, generation probabilities were computed using a VDJ recombination model fitted to out-of-frame rearrangements, and the results were checked against IGoR. In a later analysis, TCR-TCR, TCR-HLA and TCR-CMV co-occurrence was scored with hypergeometric tests, and a repertoire-size bias correction was applied to TCR pairs. In a later analysis, false discovery rates were estimated by permuting HLA or CMV assignments 20 times. In a later analysis, co-occurring TCRs were grouped with DBSCAN, and TCRdist sequence similarity was added when clustering was performed within HLA-allele-positive subsets. Co-occurrence clustering excluded repertoires with fewer than 30,000 or more than 120,000 public chains, plus five with anomalous nucleotide sharing. TCRdb provides this immuneACCESS table in a form limited to in-frame rearrangements. Some clones are lacking; in checked studies, under half of them reflect an unresolved V gene, and why the rest are absent is not known. D and trimming were read from the DNA, whereas the V and J calls and clone size are those reported in that table. This sample holds roughly 110,000 clones; about two thirds were observed only once. 2.5% to 3.5% of the sample rests with the top ten.

Note on this clone: This clone's antigen is unknown. No base qualities exist here, and no much larger clone lies one base off it.

The chain uses TRBV11-3 and TRBJ1-1; a stretch of 8 junction bases matches TRBD1. The sequence derives from a female donor in good health and CMV-seronegative. Sequences were obtained from PBMCs. The base sequence is TGTGCCAGCAGCTTACCAGGGGGCGTCACTGAAGCTTTCTTT. Translated, this is CASSLPGGVTEAFF.